This TCR beta chain was sequenced during a study of cytomegalovirus exposure and HLA in healthy donors. Study-wide results and caveats: In a later analysis, DRB1 alleles had the most associated TCRs; HLA-C alleles the fewest. An observed cluster of highly shared sequence variants was recorded as a likely sequencing artifact. Later analysis indicated greater clonal expansion among HLA-associated TCR beta chains than among equally common other chains.

This CDR3 spans 13 amino acids. In germline, CDR1 is GTSNPN, CDR2 SVGIG (reference sequence). V lost 3 bases, J lost 8 bases, and 8 bases stayed unmatched. Worth noting for this clone: Its antigen is as yet unknown.

The PCR made use of 60 Vbeta and 13 Jbeta primers. Only in-frame clones appear in the TCRdb table, and some are missing; sequencing was by immunoSEQ multiplex PCR. The data show roughly 130,000 clones, with under 70% seen just once and approximately 1.4% held by the top ten. The rearrangement joins TRBV30 to TRBJ1-2, with 8 bases lining up with TRBD1. The TCR sequence derives from a man between 18 and 35 years old in good health and CMV-seronegative. The sequencing sample was made of PBMCs. The CDR3 here is CAWRFGQGPGYTF. CDR3 DNA: TGTGCCTGGAGATTCGGACAGGGCCCCGGCTACACCTTC.